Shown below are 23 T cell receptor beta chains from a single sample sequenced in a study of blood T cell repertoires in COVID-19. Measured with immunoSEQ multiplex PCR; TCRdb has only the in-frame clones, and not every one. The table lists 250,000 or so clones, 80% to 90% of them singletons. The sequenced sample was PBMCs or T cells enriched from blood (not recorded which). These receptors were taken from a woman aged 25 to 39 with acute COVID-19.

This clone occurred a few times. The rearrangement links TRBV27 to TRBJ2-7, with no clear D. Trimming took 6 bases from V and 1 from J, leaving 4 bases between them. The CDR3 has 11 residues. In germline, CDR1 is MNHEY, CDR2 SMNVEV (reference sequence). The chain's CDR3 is CASRQSYEQYF. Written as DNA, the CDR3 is TGTGCCAGCAGGCAGTCCTACGAGCAGTACTTC.

The CDR3 DNA is TGTGCCATCAGTCCTGGACAGTTGAACACTGAAGCTTTCTTT. Protein product: CAISPGQLNTEAFF. This rearrangement joins TRBV10-3 to TRBJ1-1; maybe TRBD1 (6 bases). The CDR3 consists of 14 residues. Germline V lookup: CDR1 ENHRY, CDR2 SYGVKD. V lost 5 bases and J 0 bases, leaving 10 bases between the germline ends.

Written as DNA, the CDR3 is TGTGCCTCTTACGCAGGGGGCGTTGGAAACACCATATATTTT. Protein sequence: CASYAGGVGNTIYF. The chain is built from TRBV19 and TRBJ1-3; 8 positions agree with TRBD1. This CDR3 comprises 14 residues. The trim removed 11 bases at V and 3 bases at J, leaving 9 bases unmatched. The germline V gene encodes CDR1 LNHDA and CDR2 SQIVND (reference sequence).

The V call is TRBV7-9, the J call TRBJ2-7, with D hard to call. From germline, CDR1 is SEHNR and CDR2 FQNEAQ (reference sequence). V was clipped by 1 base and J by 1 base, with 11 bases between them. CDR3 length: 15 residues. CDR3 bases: TGTGCCAGCAGCTTAGATTCGGGTATTTCCTACGAGCAGTACTTC. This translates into CASSLDSGISYEQYF.

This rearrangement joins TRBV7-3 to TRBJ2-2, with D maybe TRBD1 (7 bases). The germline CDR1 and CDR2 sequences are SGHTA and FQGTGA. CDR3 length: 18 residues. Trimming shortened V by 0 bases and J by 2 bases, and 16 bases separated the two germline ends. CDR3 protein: CASSLTPVGGGNTGELFF. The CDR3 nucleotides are TGTGCCAGCAGCTTAACCCCCGTTGGAGGGGGCAACACCGGGGAGCTGTTTTTT. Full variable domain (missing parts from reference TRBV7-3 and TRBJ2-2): GAGVSQTPSNKVTEKGKYVELRCDPISGHTALYWYRQSLGQGPEFLIYFQGTGAADDSGLPNDRFFAVRPEGSVSTLKIQRTERGDSAVYLCASSLTPVGGGNTGELFFGEGSRLTVL.

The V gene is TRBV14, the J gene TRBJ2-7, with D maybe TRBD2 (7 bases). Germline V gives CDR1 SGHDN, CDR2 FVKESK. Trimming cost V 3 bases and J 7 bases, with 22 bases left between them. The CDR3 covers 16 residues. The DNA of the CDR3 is TGTGCCAGCAGCCAGTATAGCTTCTGGGGGGGCCAGGAGCAGTACTTC. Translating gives CASSQYSFWGGQEQYF.

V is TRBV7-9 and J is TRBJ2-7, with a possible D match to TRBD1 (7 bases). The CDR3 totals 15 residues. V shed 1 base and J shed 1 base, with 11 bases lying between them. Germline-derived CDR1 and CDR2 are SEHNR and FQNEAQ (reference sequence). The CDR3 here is CASSLVPGGSYEQYF. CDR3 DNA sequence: TGTGCCAGCAGCTTAGTTCCAGGGGGGTCCTACGAGCAGTACTTC.

CDR3 DNA sequence: TGTGCCAGCGACAGGGTTAGCTACGAGCAGTACTTC. This sequence encodes CASDRVSYEQYF. The chain has TRBV7-4 and TRBJ2-7; 7 bases line up with TRBD1. Germline V gene data show CDR1 as SGHVT and CDR2 as SQSDAQ. This CDR3 is 12 amino acids long. With 8 bases clipped from V and 3 bases from J, the junction kept 4 bases outside the gene matches.

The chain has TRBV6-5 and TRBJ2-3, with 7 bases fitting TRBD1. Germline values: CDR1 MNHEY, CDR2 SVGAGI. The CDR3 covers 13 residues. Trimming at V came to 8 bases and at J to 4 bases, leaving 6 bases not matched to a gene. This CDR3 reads CASLLRGPDTQYF. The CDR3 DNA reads TGTGCCAGCCTTTTAAGGGGGCCAGATACGCAGTATTTT.

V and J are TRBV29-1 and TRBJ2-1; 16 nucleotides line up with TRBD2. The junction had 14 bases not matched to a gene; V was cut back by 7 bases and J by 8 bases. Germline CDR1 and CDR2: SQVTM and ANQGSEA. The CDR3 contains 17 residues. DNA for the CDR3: TGCAGCGCTCGGGCGGGACTAGCGGGAGGGCCAGGCGATGAGCAGTTCTTC. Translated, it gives CSARAGLAGGPGDEQFF.

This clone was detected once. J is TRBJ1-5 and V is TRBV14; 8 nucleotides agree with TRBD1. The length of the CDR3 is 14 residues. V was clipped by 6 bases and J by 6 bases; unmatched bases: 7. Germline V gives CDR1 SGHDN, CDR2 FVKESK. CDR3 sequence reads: CASSRGQGGQPQHF. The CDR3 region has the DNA TGTGCCAGCAGTCGAGGACAGGGAGGTCAGCCCCAGCATTTT.

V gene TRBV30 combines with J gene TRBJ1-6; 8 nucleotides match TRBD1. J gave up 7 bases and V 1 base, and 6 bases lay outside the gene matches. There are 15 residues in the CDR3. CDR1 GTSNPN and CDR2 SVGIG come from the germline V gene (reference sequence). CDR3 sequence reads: CAWSAVDRGNSPLHF. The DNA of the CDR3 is TGTGCCTGGAGTGCAGTAGACAGGGGAAATTCACCCCTCCACTTT.

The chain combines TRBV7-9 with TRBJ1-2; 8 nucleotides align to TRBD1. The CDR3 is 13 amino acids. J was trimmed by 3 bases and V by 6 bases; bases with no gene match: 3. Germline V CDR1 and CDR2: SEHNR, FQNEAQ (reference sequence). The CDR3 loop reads CASSPQGDYGYTF. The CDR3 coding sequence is TGTGCCAGCAGTCCACAGGGGGACTATGGCTACACCTTC.

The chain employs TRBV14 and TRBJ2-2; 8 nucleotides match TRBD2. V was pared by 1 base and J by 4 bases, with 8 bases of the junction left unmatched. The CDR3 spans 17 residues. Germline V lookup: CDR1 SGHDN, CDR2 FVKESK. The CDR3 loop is CASSQALAGIATGELFF. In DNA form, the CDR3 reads TGTGCCAGCAGCCAAGCTTTAGCGGGAATAGCCACCGGGGAGCTGTTTTTT.

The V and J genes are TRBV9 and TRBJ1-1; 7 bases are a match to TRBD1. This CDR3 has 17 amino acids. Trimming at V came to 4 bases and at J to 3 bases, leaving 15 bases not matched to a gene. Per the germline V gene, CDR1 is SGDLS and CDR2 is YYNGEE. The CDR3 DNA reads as TGTGCCAGCAGCCCATCCTTGACAGGGCTATATGACACTGAAGCTTTCTTT. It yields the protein CASSPSLTGLYDTEAFF.

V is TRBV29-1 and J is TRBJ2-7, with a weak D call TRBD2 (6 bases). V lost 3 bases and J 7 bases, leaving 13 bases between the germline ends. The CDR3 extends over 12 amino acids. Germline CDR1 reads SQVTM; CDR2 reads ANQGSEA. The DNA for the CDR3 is TGCAGCGTTGACGGGAGTTATGGGGAGCAGTACTTC. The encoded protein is CSVDGSYGEQYF.

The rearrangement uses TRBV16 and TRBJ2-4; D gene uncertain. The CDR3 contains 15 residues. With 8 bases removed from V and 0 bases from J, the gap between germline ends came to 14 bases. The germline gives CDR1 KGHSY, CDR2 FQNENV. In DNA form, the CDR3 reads TGTGCCAGCTTCCAGGCTCTTTCAGCCAAAAACATTCAGTACTTC. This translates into CASFQALSAKNIQYF.

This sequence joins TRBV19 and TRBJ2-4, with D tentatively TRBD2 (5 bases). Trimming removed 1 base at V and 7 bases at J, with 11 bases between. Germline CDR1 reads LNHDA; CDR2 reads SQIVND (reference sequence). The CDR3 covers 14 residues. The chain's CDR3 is CASSIVGLGNIQYF. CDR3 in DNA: TGTGCCAGTAGTATAGTCGGACTGGGGAACATTCAGTACTTC. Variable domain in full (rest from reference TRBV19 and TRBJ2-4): DGGITQSPKYLFRKEGQNVTLSCEQNLNHDAMYWYRQDPGQGLRLIYYSQIVNDFQKGDIAEGYSVSREKKESFPLTVTSAQKNPTAFYLCASSIVGLGNIQYFGAGTRLSVL.

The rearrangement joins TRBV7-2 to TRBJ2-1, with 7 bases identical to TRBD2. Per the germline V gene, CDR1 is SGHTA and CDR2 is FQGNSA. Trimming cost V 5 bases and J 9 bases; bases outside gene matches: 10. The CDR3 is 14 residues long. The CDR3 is CASSPRPGEGEQFF. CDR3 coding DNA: TGTGCCAGCAGCCCTAGGCCCGGGGAGGGTGAGCAGTTCTTC.

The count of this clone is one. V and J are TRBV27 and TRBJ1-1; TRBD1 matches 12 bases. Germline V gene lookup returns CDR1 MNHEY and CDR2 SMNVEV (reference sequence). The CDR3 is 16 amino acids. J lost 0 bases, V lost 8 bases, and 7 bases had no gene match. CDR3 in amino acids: CASAPGQGAMNTEAFF. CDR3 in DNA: TGTGCCAGCGCTCCGGGACAGGGGGCGATGAACACTGAAGCTTTCTTT.

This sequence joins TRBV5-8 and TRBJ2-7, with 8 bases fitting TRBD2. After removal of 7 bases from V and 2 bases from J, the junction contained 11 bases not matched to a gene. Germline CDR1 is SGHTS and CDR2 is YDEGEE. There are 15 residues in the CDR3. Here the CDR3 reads CASATGGDTAYEQYF. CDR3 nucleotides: TGTGCCAGCGCCACGGGAGGGGACACTGCCTACGAGCAGTACTTC.

Written as DNA, the CDR3 is TGTGCCAGCAGCTCGGACAGGGCCAATGAGCAGTTCTTC. Translation gives CASSSDRANEQFF. V usage is TRBV7-3 and J usage is TRBJ2-1; 8 positions match TRBD1. The CDR3 extends over 13 amino acids. V shed 4 bases and J 6 bases; nucleotides not matched to a gene: 2. The germline V gene has CDR1 SGHTA and CDR2 FQGTGA.

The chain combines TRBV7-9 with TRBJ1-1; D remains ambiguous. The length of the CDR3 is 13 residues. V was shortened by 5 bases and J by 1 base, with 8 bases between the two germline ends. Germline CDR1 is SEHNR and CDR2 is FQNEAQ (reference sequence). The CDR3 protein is CASSATANTEAFF. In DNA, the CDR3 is TGTGCCAGCAGCGCTACAGCGAACACTGAAGCTTTCTTT. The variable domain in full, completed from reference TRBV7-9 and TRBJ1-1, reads DTGVSQNPRHKITKRGQNVTFRCDPISEHNRLYWYRQTLGQGPEFLTYFQNEAQLEKSRLLSDRFSAERPKGSFSTLEIQRTEQGDSAMYLCASSATANTEAFFGQGTRLTVV.